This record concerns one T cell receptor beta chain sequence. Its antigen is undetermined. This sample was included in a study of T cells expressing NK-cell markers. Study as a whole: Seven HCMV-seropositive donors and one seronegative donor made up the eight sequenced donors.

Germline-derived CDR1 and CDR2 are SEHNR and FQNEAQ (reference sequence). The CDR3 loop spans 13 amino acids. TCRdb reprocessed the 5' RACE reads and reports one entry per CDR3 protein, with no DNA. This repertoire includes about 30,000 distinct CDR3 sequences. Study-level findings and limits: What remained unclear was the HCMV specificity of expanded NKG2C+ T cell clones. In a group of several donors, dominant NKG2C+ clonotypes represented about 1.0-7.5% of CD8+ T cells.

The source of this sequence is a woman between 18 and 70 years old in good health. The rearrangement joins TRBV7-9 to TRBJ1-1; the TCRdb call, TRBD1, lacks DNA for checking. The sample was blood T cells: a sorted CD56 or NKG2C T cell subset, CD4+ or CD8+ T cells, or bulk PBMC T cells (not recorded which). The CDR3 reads CASTRDPNTEAFF.